The rows below give T cell receptor beta chains drawn from one sample of a study of T cells after yellow fever vaccination. One entry per CDR3 protein, called by TCRdb with MiXCR from the 5' RACE reads. Of approximately 160,000 distinct CDR3 sequences detected, around 9.7% appear once; the ten largest clones hold approximately 35%. Sequencing used CD8+ T cells sorted from PBMCs, obtained 45 days after the yellow fever booster vaccination. These receptors all stem from a man aged 18 to 30 who received the YFV17D yellow fever vaccine. Both conserved end residues are part of each CDR3. Fields, in order: clone size, D gene, V gene, J gene, CDR3 protein, CDR3 DNA. D genes are given only for firm matches. Clone size is given for some rows only: seen once, a few or many times, or a class if the clone is expanded.

abundance: few
d_gene: NA
v_gene: TRBV7-9
j_gene: TRBJ2-6
CDR3aa: CASSRTTSGANVLTF
CDR3nt: TGTGCCAGCTCTAGGACCACCTCTGGGGCCAACGTCCTGACTTTC

abundance: NA
d_gene: NA
v_gene: TRBV4-2
j_gene: TRBJ1-1
CDR3aa: CASSQDPFRADYTEAFF
CDR3nt: TGTGCCAGCAGCCAAGATCCGTTTCGAGCAGACTACACTGAAGCTTTCTTT

abundance: few
d_gene: TRBD1
v_gene: TRBV5-1
j_gene: TRBJ2-1
CDR3aa: CASSQIGQGAYEQFF
CDR3nt: TGCGCCAGCAGCCAGATCGGACAGGGGGCTTATGAGCAGTTCTTC

abundance: many
d_gene: NA
v_gene: TRBV27
j_gene: TRBJ2-7
CDR3aa: CASRLGLATYEQYF
CDR3nt: TGTGCCAGCAGATTAGGACTGGCGACCTACGAGCAGTACTTC

abundance: few
d_gene: NA
v_gene: TRBV5-1
j_gene: TRBJ2-7
CDR3aa: CASRDPSYEQYF
CDR3nt: TGCGCCAGCCGGGATCCCTCCTACGAGCAGTACTTC

abundance: few
d_gene: NA
v_gene: TRBV6-5
j_gene: TRBJ2-3
CDR3aa: CASKGQLGSSTDTQYF
CDR3nt: TGTGCCAGCAAAGGCCAGTTGGGATCTAGCACAGATACGCAGTATTTT

abundance: NA
d_gene: NA
v_gene: TRBV6-6
j_gene: TRBJ2-5
CDR3aa: CASMRDPWETQYF
CDR3nt: TGTGCCAGCATGAGGGACCCTTGGGAGACCCAGTACTTC

abundance: many
d_gene: NA
v_gene: TRBV4-1
j_gene: TRBJ2-5
CDR3aa: CASSQGDNLSWETQYF
CDR3nt: TGCGCCAGCAGCCAAGGGGACAACCTTTCGTGGGAGACCCAGTACTTC

abundance: NA
d_gene: NA
v_gene: TRBV19
j_gene: TRBJ2-1
CDR3aa: CASSISEPSSYNEQFF
CDR3nt: TGTGCCAGTAGTATTTCGGAGCCTAGCTCCTACAATGAGCAGTTCTTC

abundance: NA
d_gene: NA
v_gene: TRBV4-2
j_gene: TRBJ2-4
CDR3aa: CASSQLTLAKNIQYF
CDR3nt: TGTGCCAGCAGCCAATTAACATTGGCCAAAAACATTCAGTACTTC